This paragraph reports one T cell receptor beta chain. Its target is not known. The CDR3 end lies 3 residues beyond the end of the read and is filled in from the germline J gene. The sample originates from a study of T cells in women clearing cervical HPV infection. Study results and limitations: Unknown T-cell numbers per sample may underlie the richness differences.

Assay used: immunoSEQ multiplex PCR; TCRdb lists only in-frame clones, some missing. The repertoire table contains some 50,000 clones. Germline assignment: CDR1 SGHRS and CDR2 YFSETQ. Trimming shortened V by 0 bases and J by 2 bases, and 10 bases separated the two germline ends. This CDR3 contains 15 residues. This TCR was sampled from a woman aged 18-70 years with a cervical HPV16 infection that either progressed to CIN3+ or cleared (not recorded which). Sequencing was done on a sample of blood buffy coat. The V and J genes are TRBV5-1 and TRBJ2-3; no clear D gene. CDR3 DNA, as far as it was read: TGCGCCAGCAGCTTGGATAGGCAGGCCACAGATACG. It specifies CASSLDRQATDT. The CDR3, in full, reads CASSLDRQATDTQYF.